Below are 17 T cell receptor beta chains sequenced from a single sample in a study of immune evolution from preneoplasia to lung adenocarcinoma (dated by TCRdb to the early 2020s). Libraries were prepared through the immunoSEQ multiplex PCR assay. TCRdb limited this immuneACCESS table to in-frame rearrangements with V and J called. A share of clones is missing; checked studies link under half to unresolved V genes, and the rest is unexplained. The sample data list fewer than 6,000 clones, and approximately 85% of these were observed just once. The ten largest make up roughly 10% of the sample. Specimen: FFPE normal lung tissue adjacent to the tumor. The origin of the receptors is a person between 50 and 69 years old with lung adenocarcinoma.

The chain is built from TRBV5-1 and TRBJ1-1; 9 bases map to TRBD1. Germline V gene lookup returns CDR1 SGHRS and CDR2 YFSETQ. This CDR3 region has 15 residues. Trimming cost V 0 bases and J 7 bases; bases outside gene matches: 7. The CDR3 coding sequence is TGCGCCAGCAGCTTGGATACAGGGGGCTTTGGTGAAGCTTTCTTT. It specifies CASSLDTGGFGEAFF. Full variable domain (missing parts from reference TRBV5-1 and TRBJ1-1): KAGVTQTPRYLIKTRGQQVTLSCSPISGHRSVSWYQQTPGQGLQFLFEYFSETQRNKGNFPGRFSGRQFSNSRSEMNVSTLELGDSALYLCASSLDTGGFGEAFFGQGTRLTVV.

The rearrangement uses TRBV4-1 and TRBJ1-1; tentative D call: TRBD1 (5 bases). The germline V gene encodes CDR1 MGHRA and CDR2 YSYEKL. V lost 3 bases to trimming and J lost 11 bases, with 13 bases between them. This CDR3 contains 12 residues. The CDR3 nucleotides read TGCGCCAGCAGCCAGCCGACTGGGGGGGCTTTCTTT. This gives the protein CASSQPTGGAFF.

This rearrangement joins TRBV4-1 to TRBJ2-7; 11 positions match TRBD1. CDR3 length: 14 residues. Germline values: CDR1 MGHRA, CDR2 YSYEKL. J lost 12 bases, V lost 2 bases, and 9 bases had no gene match. This CDR3 reads CASSQSEGTGGPYF. Here the CDR3 DNA reads TGCGCCAGCAGCCAAAGTGAGGGGACAGGGGGTCCGTACTTC.

This chain connects TRBV15 to TRBJ1-2; D unclear. Trimming cost V 1 base and J 4 bases, with 10 bases left between them. The CDR3 has 14 amino acids. Germline assignment: CDR1 LNHNV and CDR2 YYDKDF (reference sequence). The CDR3 loop is CATSRVLQSYGYTF. The DNA for the CDR3 is TGTGCCACCAGCAGAGTGTTACAGTCCTATGGCTACACCTTC.

This chain connects TRBV6-1 to TRBJ2-3, with 8 bases fitting TRBD2. The CDR3 spans 12 residues. Germline V lookup: CDR1 MNHNS, CDR2 SASEGT. V gave up 4 bases and J gave up 7 bases; unmatched junction bases: 1. This CDR3 reads CASSGTSNTQYF. The CDR3 DNA follows: TGTGCCAGCAGTGGGACTAGCAATACGCAGTATTTT.

The chain recombines TRBV20-1 with TRBJ2-3; D may be TRBD1 (6 bases). V was clipped by 8 bases and J by 4 bases, with 10 bases between them. The germline CDR1 and CDR2 sequences are DFQATT and SNEGSKA (reference sequence). The CDR3 has 11 residues. CDR3 residues: CSPGQPDTQYF. The CDR3 DNA is TGCAGTCCCGGACAGCCAGATACGCAGTATTTT.

V gene TRBV7-2 combines with J gene TRBJ1-2; D perhaps matches TRBD1 (5 bases). The length of the CDR3 is 15 residues. The V gene lost 0 bases and the J gene lost 7 bases, with 15 bases spanning the gap. Germline CDR1 is SGHTA and CDR2 is FQGNSA. CDR3 DNA: TGTGCCAGCAGCTTAGCCTGGGGGTCTGGGAGTGGCTACACCTTC. It specifies CASSLAWGSGSGYTF.

The chain combines TRBV30 with TRBJ1-5; D gene unclear. In germline, CDR1 is GTSNPN, CDR2 SVGIG (reference sequence). The germline V and J ends were trimmed by 3 bases and 0 bases, with 9 bases remaining between them. This CDR3 has 14 residues. DNA for the CDR3: TGTGCCTGGAGGGGCAGCCATAGCAATCAGCCCCAGCATTTT. Protein: CAWRGSHSNQPQHF.

The rearrangement links TRBV2 to TRBJ1-1, with TRBD1 matching 7 bases. The trim removed 10 bases at V and 3 bases at J, leaving 2 bases unmatched. The CDR3 loop spans 11 amino acids. From germline, CDR1 is SNHLY and CDR2 FYNNEI. The CDR3 sequence is CATQGDTEAFF. The CDR3 region has the DNA TGTGCCACCCAGGGGGACACTGAAGCTTTCTTT.

V is TRBV4-1 and J is TRBJ2-6, with 8 bases lining up with TRBD2. The CDR3 loop spans 18 amino acids. V lost 3 bases and J lost 0; bases outside the gene matches: 7. Germline V gives CDR1 MGHRA, CDR2 YSYEKL. The CDR3 reads CASSQTSDPNSGANVLTF. In nucleotides, the CDR3 is TGCGCCAGCAGCCAGACTAGCGACCCAAACTCTGGGGCCAACGTCCTGACTTTC.

The chain joins TRBV7-8 to TRBJ2-2; 7 nucleotides align to TRBD2. V lost 1 base, J lost 6 bases, and 5 bases stayed unmatched. In germline, CDR1 is SGHVS, CDR2 FQNEAQ. The length of the CDR3 is 15 residues. CDR3 in DNA: TGTGCCAGCAGCTTAGTCTCAGGGAGGGCCGGGGAGCTGTTTTTT. Amino acids: CASSLVSGRAGELFF.

The table lists this clone with a count of one. This rearrangement joins TRBV9 to TRBJ2-3; D call uncertain. CDR1 SGDLS and CDR2 YYNGEE come from the germline V gene. V shed 0 bases and J shed 7 bases, with 3 bases lying between them. This CDR3 spans 11 amino acids. The CDR3 loop is CASSVGYTQYF. CDR3 bases: TGTGCCAGCAGCGTAGGGTATACGCAGTATTTT.

The chain couples TRBV29-1 to TRBJ1-1, with D hard to call. Germline V lookup: CDR1 SQVTM, CDR2 ANQGSEA. V was cut by 5 bases and J by 8 bases, with 6 bases left in between. The CDR3 runs to 9 residues. The CDR3 reads CSVNAEAFF. CDR3 nucleotides: TGCAGCGTTAATGCAGAAGCTTTCTTT.

This clone was found a few times. This rearrangement joins TRBV23-1 to TRBJ1-5, with 7 bases identical to TRBD1. TRBV23-1 is filed as an ORF, its function uncertain. V trimming: 4 bases; J trimming: 5 bases; junction bases outside the gene matches: 2. This CDR3 is built from 13 residues. CDR3 loop: CASSRDRDQPQHF. CDR3 coding DNA: TGCGCCAGCAGTCGAGACAGGGATCAGCCCCAGCATTTT.

The V gene is TRBV18, the J gene TRBJ1-1; TRBD1 is a possible D gene (5 bases). The CDR3 covers 14 residues. CDR1 is KGHSH, CDR2 LQKENI, per germline. With 3 bases removed from V and 1 base from J, the gap between germline ends came to 9 bases. CDR3 sequence (DNA): TGTGCCAGCTCACCGACTAGGGGGAACACTGAAGCTTTCTTT. Translation gives CASSPTRGNTEAFF.

This chain connects TRBV12-5 to TRBJ2-7; no reliable D call. V was trimmed by 6 bases and J by 9 bases, leaving 12 bases between them. The germline gives CDR1 LGHNT, CDR2 FRNRAP. The CDR3 loop spans 11 amino acids. In nucleotides, the CDR3 is TGTGCTAGTGGCACGCCTCCGGGGCAGTACTTC. As protein: CASGTPPGQYF.

The chain recombines TRBV4-2 with TRBJ2-5; tentatively, D is TRBD2 (5 bases). V was shortened by 1 base and J by 4 bases, with 13 bases between the two germline ends. CDR3 length equals 15 residues. The germline V gene encodes CDR1 LGHNA and CDR2 YNFKEQ. The chain's CDR3 is CASSQGREAVETQYF. CDR3 nucleotide sequence: TGTGCCAGCAGCCAAGGAAGGGAAGCGGTAGAGACCCAGTACTTC.